One sample yielded the 17 T cell receptor beta chains listed below, sequenced in a study of T-cell memory formation after mild COVID-19. One entry per CDR3 protein results from TCRdb running MiXCR on the 5' RACE reads. This table holds approximately 230,000 distinct CDR3 sequences, roughly 15% found once. Material for sequencing was PBMCs or a T cell subset sorted from them (not recorded which). The receptor source for this set is a man in his late teens or twenties who had mild COVID-19 (a few samples of this study predate the infection). Cell type and time point are not known.

The J gene is TRBJ2-5, the V gene TRBV7-2, with 12 bases fitting TRBD2. CDR1 is SGHTA, CDR2 FQGNSA, per germline. This CDR3 is 17 amino acids long. V gave up 5 bases and J gave up 4 bases; unmatched junction bases: 11. The CDR3 protein is CASSKRTSGVTGETQYF. Here the CDR3 DNA reads TGTGCCAGCAGCAAGAGGACTAGCGGGGTTACGGGAGAGACCCAGTACTTC.

This clonotype has ten or more counts. This sequence joins TRBV29-1 and TRBJ1-1, with a possible D match to TRBD1 (5 bases). The germline V gene has CDR1 SQVTM and CDR2 ANQGSEA. This CDR3 comprises 13 residues. V was clipped by 6 bases and J by 2 bases, with 13 bases between them. The CDR3: CSVSRTINTEAFF. The DNA of the CDR3 is TGCAGCGTCAGTAGGACAATCAACACTGAAGCTTTCTTT.

V usage is TRBV7-3 and J usage is TRBJ1-1; D unresolved. V dropped 3 bases and J dropped 0 bases, with 5 bases sitting between them. The length of the CDR3 is 13 residues. Germline loops: CDR1 SGHTA, CDR2 FQGTGA. The CDR3 DNA reads TGTGCCAGCAGCTTTACGGTGAACACTGAAGCTTTCTTT. It yields the protein CASSFTVNTEAFF.

The chain recombines TRBV20-1 with TRBJ2-4; D gene uncertain. Per germline, CDR1 DFQATT and CDR2 SNEGSKA (reference sequence). This CDR3 has 15 amino acids. The ends were cut back, 1 base at V and 3 bases at J, with 13 bases in the middle. The CDR3 region is CSARGGKVGKNIQYF. The DNA for the CDR3 is TGCAGTGCTAGAGGTGGGAAGGTGGGCAAAAACATTCAGTACTTC.

This chain connects TRBV28 to TRBJ1-5, with 10 bases matching TRBD1. The germline V gene encodes CDR1 MDHEN and CDR2 SYDVKM. With 8 bases clipped from V and 4 bases from J, the junction kept 11 bases outside the gene matches. The length of the CDR3 is 16 residues. CDR3 in DNA: TGTGCCAGCTTGGGAGACAGGGGGCTCGGAAATCAGCCCCAGCATTTT. Translated, it gives CASLGDRGLGNQPQHF.

This clonotype appeared a few times. At one boundary the junction diverges from the germline segment, which might be a read error. The chain uses TRBV7-2 and TRBJ1-5, with unresolved D. Germline CDR1 and CDR2: SGHTA and FQGNSA. This CDR3 is built from 12 residues. The CDR3 sequence is CASSLSNLPQHF. As DNA, the CDR3 is TGTGCCAGCAGCTTATCTAATCTGCCCCAGCATTTT.

V gene TRBV28 combines with J gene TRBJ2-7, with D perhaps matching TRBD2 (8 bases). CDR3 length equals 15 residues. Deletions cut 7 bases from V and 3 bases from J, with 19 bases between. The V gene's germline CDR1 is MDHEN and CDR2 SYDVKM. CDR3 in DNA: TGTGCCAGCAACCACAGGGGAGCGGGAGACTACGAGCAGTACTTC. Translated: CASNHRGAGDYEQYF.

This chain links TRBV12-3 or TRBV12-4 with TRBJ2-3, with 9 bases lining up with TRBD2. The CDR3 spans 16 residues. Trimming took 3 bases from V and 5 from J; bases not matched to a gene: 9. Written as DNA, the CDR3 is TGTGCCAGCAGTTTGGGTAGCGGGGGACGGAGAGATACGCAGTATTTT. This encodes CASSLGSGGRRDTQYF.

The sample holds a few counts of this clonotype. Here the CDR3 reads CASHGAPYEQYV. The CDR3 nucleotides are TGTGCCTCCCACGGCGCTCCGTACGAGCAGTACGTC. The V gene is TRBV9, the J gene TRBJ2-7; D gene ambiguous. The V and J ends lost 10 bases and 4 bases respectively, with 15 bases between them. Germline assignment: CDR1 SGDLS and CDR2 YYNGEE. This CDR3 has 12 residues.

This clonotype was detected only a few times. This rearrangement joins TRBV25-1 to TRBJ2-5; D is unclear. From germline, CDR1 is MGHDK and CDR2 SYGVNS. Trimming removed 6 bases from V and 6 bases from J, with 5 bases in between. The CDR3 spans 10 residues. For the CDR3, the DNA is TGTGCCAGCAGGGGGAAGACCCAGTACTTC. Residues: CASRGKTQYF.

In this sample, this clonotype turned up many times. V usage is TRBV12-3 or TRBV12-4 and J usage is TRBJ2-7; no firm D call. There are 14 residues in the CDR3. Deletions cut 4 bases from V and 0 bases from J, with 10 bases between. CDR3 sequence reads: CASSSEGHSYEQYF. The CDR3, as DNA: TGTGCCAGCAGTTCCGAAGGTCACTCCTACGAGCAGTACTTC.

This clonotype was found many times. The chain couples TRBV29-1 to TRBJ2-7, with D possibly being TRBD1 (6 bases). The V and J ends lost 6 bases and 3 bases respectively, with 15 bases between them. From germline, CDR1 is SQVTM and CDR2 ANQGSEA. The CDR3 loop spans 13 amino acids. CDR3 bases: TGCAGCGTGGCCTCCGACAGGCGCTACGAGCAGTACGTC. It encodes CSVASDRRYEQYV.

V gene TRBV2 combines with J gene TRBJ2-5; D remains unclear. Trimming pared 8 bases from V and 2 bases from J, leaving 15 bases between. This CDR3 region has 14 residues. Germline V gives CDR1 SNHLY, CDR2 FYNNEI. The DNA of the CDR3 is TGTGCCAGCCTCTTAGACACCTATCAAGAGACCCAGTACTTC. Translation: CASLLDTYQETQYF.

The chain carries TRBV5-1 and TRBJ2-2, with 9 bases lining up with TRBD1. Losses at the gene ends were 4 bases for V and 6 bases for J; bases not matched to a gene: 13. From germline, CDR1 is SGHRS and CDR2 YFSETQ. The CDR3 is 17 residues long. The CDR3 DNA reads TGCGCCAGCAGCGTGTTCTCCGGGACAGGGTTGTCCGGGGAGCTGTTTTTT. The encoded protein is CASSVFSGTGLSGELFF.

This chain uses TRBV27 with TRBJ2-1, with D unclear. The CDR3 is 15 residues long. V was clipped by 3 bases and J by 0 bases, with 9 bases between them. Germline V CDR1 and CDR2: MNHEY, SMNVEV (reference sequence). The CDR3 loop is CASSFRPDSYNEQFF. In DNA, the CDR3 is TGTGCCAGCAGTTTTCGACCGGACTCCTACAATGAGCAGTTCTTC.

This CDR3 is CASSWLAGDNNEQFF. For the CDR3, the DNA is TGTGCCAGCAGTTGGCTAGCGGGGGACAACAATGAGCAGTTCTTC. The chain couples TRBV2 to TRBJ2-1; 10 positions agree with TRBD2. V shed 5 bases, J shed 5 bases, and the junction held 6 bases outside the gene matches. Looked up from germline, CDR1 is SNHLY and CDR2 is FYNNEI. The CDR3 is 15 amino acids. Complete variable domain (other parts from reference TRBV2 and TRBJ2-1): EPEVTQTPSHQVTQMGQEVILRCVPISNHLYFYWYRQILGQKVEFLVSFYNNEISEKSEIFDDQFSVERPDGSNFTLKIRSTKLEDSAMYFCASSWLAGDNNEQFFGPGTRLTVL.

V gene TRBV5-1 combines with J gene TRBJ2-2; no clear D gene. V was cut by 0 bases and J by 5 bases, with 14 bases left in between. This CDR3 spans 16 amino acids. CDR1 is SGHRS and CDR2 is YFSETQ in the germline V gene. The CDR3, as DNA: TGCGCCAGCAGCTTGGGGTTGCGAGGTGGTACCGGGGAGCTGTTTTTT. This translates into CASSLGLRGGTGELFF.